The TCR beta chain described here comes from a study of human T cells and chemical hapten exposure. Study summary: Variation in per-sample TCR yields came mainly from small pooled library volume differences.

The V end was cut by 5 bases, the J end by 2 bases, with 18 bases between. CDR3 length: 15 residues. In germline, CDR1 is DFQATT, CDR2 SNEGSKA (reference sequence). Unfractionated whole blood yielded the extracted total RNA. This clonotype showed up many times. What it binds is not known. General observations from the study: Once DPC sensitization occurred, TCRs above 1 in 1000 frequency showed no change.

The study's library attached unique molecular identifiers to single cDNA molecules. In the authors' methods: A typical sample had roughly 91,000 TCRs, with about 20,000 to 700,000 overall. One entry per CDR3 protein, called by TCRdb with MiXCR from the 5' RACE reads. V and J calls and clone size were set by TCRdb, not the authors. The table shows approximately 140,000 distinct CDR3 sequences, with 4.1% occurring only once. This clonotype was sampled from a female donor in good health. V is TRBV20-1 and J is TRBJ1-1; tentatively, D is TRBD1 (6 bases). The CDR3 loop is CSAHPPRGRNTEAFF. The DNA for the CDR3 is TGCAGTGCTCATCCGCCCAGGGGACGAAACACTGAAGCTTTCTTT.